This is a list of T cell receptor beta chains from one sample in a study of T cell changes during pregnancy in multiple sclerosis. TCRdb's copy holds only in-frame clones and misses some; the assay was immunoSEQ multiplex PCR. The profile covers approximately 23,000 clones, with roughly 90% appearing a single time and roughly 0.68% taken by the ten largest. The starting material was CD4+ T cells from peripheral blood mononuclear cells, obtained after pregnancy. The receptors originated from a female donor in good health, enrolled as a control in a pregnancy study. CDR3s include the opening cysteine and the closing phenylalanine or tryptophan.

V: TRBV25-1
J: TRBJ1-6
CDR3: CASSGFAGAGSNSPLHF

V: TRBV29-1
J: TRBJ2-1
CDR3: CSAVAGAGYNEQFF

V: TRBV10-3
J: TRBJ1-4
CDR3: CAISPRPGWEGEKLFF

V: TRBV9
J: TRBJ2-3
CDR3: CASSMGQGRVSDTQYF

V: TRBV25-1
J: TRBJ2-7
CDR3: CASSVRDRGGEQYF

V: TRBV7-9
J: TRBJ1-6
CDR3: CASSLTTAGPLHF

V: TRBV7-2
J: TRBJ2-1
CDR3: CASSFSSGGTWEQFF

V: TRBV18
J: TRBJ2-1
CDR3: CASSLAGAGGPNEQFF

V: TRBV27
J: TRBJ2-7
CDR3: CASSIRAGGLFEQYF

V: TRBV7-3
J: TRBJ2-1
CDR3: CASSQGQDNEQFF

V: TRBV7-9
J: TRBJ2-2
CDR3: CASTLGSGAPNTGELFF

V: TRBV25-1
J: TRBJ2-3
CDR3: CASSSAQGPGDTQYF

V: TRBV2
J: TRBJ2-4
CDR3: CASALGLGNIQYF

V: TRBV7-9
J: TRBJ2-3
CDR3: CASSLRDGGTDTQYF

V: TRBV28
J: TRBJ2-3
CDR3: CASNNRGLLNTDTQYF

V: TRBV30
J: TRBJ1-1
CDR3: CARTSVRGTEAFF

V: TRBV5-1
J: TRBJ1-1
CDR3: CASATQTGVGSTEAFF

V: TRBV11-1
J: TRBJ2-3
CDR3: CASSVLAGGTDTQYF

V: TRBV6-5
J: TRBJ2-7
CDR3: CASSYSGREQYF

V: TRBV30
J: TRBJ1-2
CDR3: CAWRGQGIYGYTF

V: TRBV9
J: TRBJ2-2
CDR3: CASSAPVELGGELFF

V: TRBV15
J: TRBJ2-3
CDR3: CATSRGGSGRATDTQYF

V: TRBV29-1
J: TRBJ2-7
CDR3: CSARAGTGGYEQYF

V: TRBV7-9
J: TRBJ1-1
CDR3: CASSLGDRENTEAFF

V: TRBV5-1
J: TRBJ2-1
CDR3: CASSPRAGGLLNEQFF

V: TRBV15
J: TRBJ2-1
CDR3: CATSRGLSSSYNEQFF

V: TRBV6-5
J: TRBJ2-1
CDR3: CASSYESSYNEQFF

V: TRBV5-6
J: TRBJ2-5
CDR3: CASSLYPGKETQYF

V: TRBV7-2
J: TRBJ2-2
CDR3: CASRRGGTNTGELFF

V: TRBV6-6
J: TRBJ1-5
CDR3: CASSQEQGARQPQHF

V: TRBV10-1
J: TRBJ2-7
CDR3: CASSDRMTGEQYF

V: TRBV7-3
J: TRBJ2-1
CDR3: CASSLAGYDEQFF

V: TRBV19
J: TRBJ2-1
CDR3: CASSPIQGYSLRNEQFF

V: TRBV15
J: TRBJ2-2
CDR3: CATSIPGQGELFF

V: TRBV5-4
J: TRBJ2-5
CDR3: CASSLPLGQGETQYF

V: TRBV7-2
J: TRBJ2-5
CDR3: CASRPGPSPETQYF

V: TRBV30
J: TRBJ1-6
CDR3: CAWSEGVNSPLHF

V: TRBV7-2
J: TRBJ1-2
CDR3: CASSREDYGYTF

V: TRBV30
J: TRBJ2-1
CDR3: CAWMTSGRSLSYNEQFF

V: TRBV30
J: TRBJ1-2
CDR3: CAWGQGVNGYTF

V: TRBV6-5
J: TRBJ1-1
CDR3: CASSFRGRNTEAFF

V: TRBV6-5
J: TRBJ1-2
CDR3: CASSYSPGGGWGYTF

V: TRBV7-8
J: TRBJ2-3
CDR3: CASTVSDTQYF

V: TRBV10-1
J: TRBJ2-3
CDR3: CASSKQTTDTQYF

V: TRBV10-3
J: TRBJ2-5
CDR3: CAISDTARGWETQYF

V: TRBV2
J: TRBJ1-6
CDR3: CASSETSGTYPSPLHF